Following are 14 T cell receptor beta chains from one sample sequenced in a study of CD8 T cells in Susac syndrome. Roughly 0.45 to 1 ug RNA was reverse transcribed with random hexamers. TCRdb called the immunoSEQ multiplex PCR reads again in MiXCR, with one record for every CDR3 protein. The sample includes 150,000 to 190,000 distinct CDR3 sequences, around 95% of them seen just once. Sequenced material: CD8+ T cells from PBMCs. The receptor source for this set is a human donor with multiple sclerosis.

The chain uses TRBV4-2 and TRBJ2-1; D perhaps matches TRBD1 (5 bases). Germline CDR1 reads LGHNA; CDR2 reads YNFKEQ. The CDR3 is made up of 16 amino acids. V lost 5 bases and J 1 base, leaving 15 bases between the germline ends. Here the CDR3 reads CASSVQGKASYNEQFF. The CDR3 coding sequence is TGTGCCAGCAGCGTGCAGGGTAAAGCGTCCTACAATGAGCAGTTCTTC.

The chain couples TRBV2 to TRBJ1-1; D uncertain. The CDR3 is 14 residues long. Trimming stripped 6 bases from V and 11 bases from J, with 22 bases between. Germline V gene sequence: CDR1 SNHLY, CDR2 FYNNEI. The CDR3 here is CASSAPQGSVGAFF. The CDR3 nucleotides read TGTGCCAGCAGCGCCCCCCAAGGGTCGGTAGGGGCTTTCTTT.

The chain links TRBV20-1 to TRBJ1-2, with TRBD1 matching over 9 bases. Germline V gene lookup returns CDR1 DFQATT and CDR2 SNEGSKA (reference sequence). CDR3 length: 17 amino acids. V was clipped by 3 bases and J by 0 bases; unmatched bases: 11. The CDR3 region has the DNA TGCAGTGCTAGGGTTTGGGGGACAGGGCGTACTAACTATGGCTACACCTTC. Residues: CSARVWGTGRTNYGYTF.

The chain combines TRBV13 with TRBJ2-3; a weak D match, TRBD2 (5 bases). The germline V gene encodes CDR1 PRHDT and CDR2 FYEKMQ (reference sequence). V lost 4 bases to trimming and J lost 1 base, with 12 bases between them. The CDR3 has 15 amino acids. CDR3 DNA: TGTGCCAGCAGCTCGGGATTAGTGGGCACAGATACGCAGTATTTT. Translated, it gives CASSSGLVGTDTQYF.

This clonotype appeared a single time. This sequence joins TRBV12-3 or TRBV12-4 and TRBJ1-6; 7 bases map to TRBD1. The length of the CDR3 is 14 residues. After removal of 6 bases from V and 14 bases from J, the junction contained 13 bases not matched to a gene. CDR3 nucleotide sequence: TGTGCCAGCAGCCAGGGGGGGAGGTTGTCCGCCCTCCACTTT. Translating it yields CASSQGGRLSALHF.

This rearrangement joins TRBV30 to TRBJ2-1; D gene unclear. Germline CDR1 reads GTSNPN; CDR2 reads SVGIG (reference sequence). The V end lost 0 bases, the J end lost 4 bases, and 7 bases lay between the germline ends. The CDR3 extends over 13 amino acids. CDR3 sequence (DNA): TGTGCCTGGAGTGTAACAGAATACAATGAGCAGTTCTTC. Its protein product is CAWSVTEYNEQFF.

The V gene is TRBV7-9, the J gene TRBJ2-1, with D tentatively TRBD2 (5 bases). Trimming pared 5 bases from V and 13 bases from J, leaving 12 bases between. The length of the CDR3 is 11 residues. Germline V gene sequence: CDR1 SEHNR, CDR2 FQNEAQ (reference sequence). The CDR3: CASSRTWGQFF. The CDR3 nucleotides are TGTGCCAGCAGCCGGACTTGGGGTCAGTTCTTC.

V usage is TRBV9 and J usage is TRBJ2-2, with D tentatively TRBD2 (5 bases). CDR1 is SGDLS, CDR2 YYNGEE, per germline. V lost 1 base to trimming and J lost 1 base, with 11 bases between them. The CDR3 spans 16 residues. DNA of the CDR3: TGTGCCAGCAGCGTATCGTTACGGGAGAACACCGGGGAGCTGTTTTTT. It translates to CASSVSLRENTGELFF.

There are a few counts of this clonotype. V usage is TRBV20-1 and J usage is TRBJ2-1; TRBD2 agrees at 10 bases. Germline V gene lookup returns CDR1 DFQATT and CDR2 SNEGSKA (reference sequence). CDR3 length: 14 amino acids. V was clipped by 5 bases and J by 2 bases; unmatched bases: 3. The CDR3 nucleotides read TGCAGTGCTCGCCTAGCGGGGGCCTACAATGAGCAGTTCTTC. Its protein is CSARLAGAYNEQFF.

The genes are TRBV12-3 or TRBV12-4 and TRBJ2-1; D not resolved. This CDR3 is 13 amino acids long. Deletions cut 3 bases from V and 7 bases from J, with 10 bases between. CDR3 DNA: TGTGCCAGCAGTTTGGTCCCCTTTAATGAGCAGTTCTTC. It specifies CASSLVPFNEQFF.

The CDR3 DNA follows: TGTGCCAGCAGCTGGACTAGCATCAACGAGCAGTACTTC. Its translation is CASSWTSINEQYF. The rearrangement joins TRBV5-6 to TRBJ2-7; TRBD2 agrees at 8 bases. The V segment lost 3 bases and the J segment 5 bases; nucleotides outside the gene matches: 4. The CDR3 length is 13 residues. Germline CDR1 is SGHDT and CDR2 is YYEEEE.

This CDR3 is CASSTGYGYTF. The CDR3 DNA is TGTGCCAGCAGCACAGGCTATGGCTACACCTTC. The J gene is TRBJ1-2, the V gene TRBV9, with D tentatively TRBD1 (5 bases). There are 11 residues in the CDR3. Trimming stripped 4 bases from V and 4 bases from J, with 5 bases between. Per germline, CDR1 SGDLS and CDR2 YYNGEE.

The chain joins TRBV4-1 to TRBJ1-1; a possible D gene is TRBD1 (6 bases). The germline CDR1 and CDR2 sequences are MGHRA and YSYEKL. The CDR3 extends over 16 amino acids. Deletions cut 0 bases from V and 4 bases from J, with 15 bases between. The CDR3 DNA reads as TGCGCCAGCAGCCAAGATAGCAGGGGAGGGTTCACTGAAGCTTTCTTT. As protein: CASSQDSRGGFTEAFF.

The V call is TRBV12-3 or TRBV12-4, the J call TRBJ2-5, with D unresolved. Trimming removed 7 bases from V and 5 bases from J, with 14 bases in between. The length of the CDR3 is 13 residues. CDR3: CASTPGDLETQYF. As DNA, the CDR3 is TGTGCCAGCACACCAGGCGATCTGGAGACCCAGTACTTC.